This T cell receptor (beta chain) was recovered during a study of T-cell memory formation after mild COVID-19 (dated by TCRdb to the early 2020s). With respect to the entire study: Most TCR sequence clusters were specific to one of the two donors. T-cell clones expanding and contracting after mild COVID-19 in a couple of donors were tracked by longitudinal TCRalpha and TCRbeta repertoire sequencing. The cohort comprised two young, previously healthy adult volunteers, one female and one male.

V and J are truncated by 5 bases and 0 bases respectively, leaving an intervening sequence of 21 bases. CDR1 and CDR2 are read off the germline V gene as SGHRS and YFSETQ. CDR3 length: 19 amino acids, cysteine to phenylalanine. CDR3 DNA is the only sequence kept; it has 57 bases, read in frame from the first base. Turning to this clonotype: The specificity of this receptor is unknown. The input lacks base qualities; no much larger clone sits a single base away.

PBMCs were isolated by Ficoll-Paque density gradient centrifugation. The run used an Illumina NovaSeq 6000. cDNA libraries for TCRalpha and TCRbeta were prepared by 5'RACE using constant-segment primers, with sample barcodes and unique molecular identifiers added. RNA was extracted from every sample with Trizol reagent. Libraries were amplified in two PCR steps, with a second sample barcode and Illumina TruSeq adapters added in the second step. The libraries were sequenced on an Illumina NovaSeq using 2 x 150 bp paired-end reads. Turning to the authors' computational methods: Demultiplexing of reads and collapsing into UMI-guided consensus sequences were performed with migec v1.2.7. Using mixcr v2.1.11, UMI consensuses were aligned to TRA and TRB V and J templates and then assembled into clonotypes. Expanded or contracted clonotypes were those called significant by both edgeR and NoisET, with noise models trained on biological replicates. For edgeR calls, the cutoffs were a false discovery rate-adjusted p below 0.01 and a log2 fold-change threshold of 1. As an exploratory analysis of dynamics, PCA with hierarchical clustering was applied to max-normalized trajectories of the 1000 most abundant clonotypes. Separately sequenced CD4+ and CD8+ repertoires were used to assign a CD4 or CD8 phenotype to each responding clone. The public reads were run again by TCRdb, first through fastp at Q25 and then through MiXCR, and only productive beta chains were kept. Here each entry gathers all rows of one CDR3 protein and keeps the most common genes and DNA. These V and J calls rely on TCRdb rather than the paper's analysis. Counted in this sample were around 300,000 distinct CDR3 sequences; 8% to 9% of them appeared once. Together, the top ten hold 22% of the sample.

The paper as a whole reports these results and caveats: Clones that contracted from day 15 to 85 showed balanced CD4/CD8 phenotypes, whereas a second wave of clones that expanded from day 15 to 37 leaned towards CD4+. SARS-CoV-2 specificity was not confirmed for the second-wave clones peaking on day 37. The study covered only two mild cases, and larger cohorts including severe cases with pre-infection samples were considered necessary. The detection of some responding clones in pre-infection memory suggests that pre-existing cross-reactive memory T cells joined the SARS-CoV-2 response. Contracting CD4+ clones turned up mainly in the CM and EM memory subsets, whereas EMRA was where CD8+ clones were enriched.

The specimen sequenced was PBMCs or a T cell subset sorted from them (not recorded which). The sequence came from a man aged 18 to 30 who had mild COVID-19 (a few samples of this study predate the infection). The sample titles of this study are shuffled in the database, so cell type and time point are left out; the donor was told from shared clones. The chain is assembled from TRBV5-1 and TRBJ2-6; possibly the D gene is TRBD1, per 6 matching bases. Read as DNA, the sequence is TGCGCCAGCAGGGTTTCCGGGACACTGTCTTTCTCTGGGGCCAACGTCCTGACTTTC. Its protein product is CASRVSGTLSFSGANVLTF.